This T cell receptor beta chain was obtained from a study of blood T cell repertoires in COVID-19. Germline CDR1 MGHRA, CDR2 YSYEKL. V was shortened by 4 bases and J by 1 base, with 13 bases between the two germline ends. The CDR3 runs 15 residues. Using immunoSEQ multiplex PCR, the repertoire was profiled, and TCRdb retains in-frame clones only, with some absent. The sample contains about 440,000 clones, roughly 89% of which appear only once. The source of this sequence is a woman under 40 with acute or convalescent COVID-19. Sequenced sample: peripheral blood. The V call is TRBV4-1, the J call TRBJ1-1; no clear D. The CDR3 sequence: CASSPKVTANTEAFF. CDR3 in DNA: TGCGCCAGCAGCCCTAAGGTCACAGCGAACACTGAAGCTTTCTTT.